This T cell receptor (beta chain) was sequenced for a study of blood T cell repertoires in COVID-19 (TCRdb year 2020). Concerning the study at large: Samples from collaborators originated in the United States, Italy and Spain and spanned both the acute and convalescent phases of COVID-19. Samples were obtained from the ongoing ImmuneRACE study (first 160 participants) and from approximately 1,200 subjects provided by 6 global collaborators. The prospective study material was composed of cDNA or gDNA derived from T cells, B-cell-depleted T cells, or PBMCs. Deeply sampled blood TCRbeta repertoires from subjects exposed to, actively infected with, or recovered from COVID-19 were included in the dataset. Where available, HLA class I and class II types were taken from metadata supplied by the sample provider and were not determined by assay-based typing. A de-identified subject ID, COVID-19 status, age in years and sex were almost always included in the sample metadata. The repertoires were released in a freely available public database meant as a resource for research on the immune response to SARS-CoV-2. The paper as a whole reports these results and caveats: The amount of clinical and demographic metadata varied by source and participant and was provided uncurated.

As to this clone: Its antigen has not been determined. There are no base qualities to consult, and no much larger clone falls within one base.

TCRbeta CDR3 regions were amplified from genomic DNA by means of the immunoSEQ Assay, a bias-controlled multiplex PCR. The published analysis was carried out like this. Nucleated cell counts per sample were estimated from amplification of reference gene primers within the assay. To quantify the absolute abundance of each unique TCRbeta CDR3 rearrangement, sequence reads were collapsed and filtered. Productive Simpson clonality was computed per sample as the square root of Simpson's diversity index over productive rearrangements. TCRdb stores this immuneACCESS table with in-frame sequences only. Part of the clones is absent; in the studies checked, under half of the shortfall reflects unresolved V genes, and no reason is known for the rest. Clonal size and the V and J genes are those of that table, whereas D and trimming came from the DNA. The sample includes about 220,000 clones, with about four fifths observed a single time. The biggest ten clones account for approximately 6.2% of the sample.

In the prospective study, participants were about 18 to 95 years old, resided in under 30 geographic areas of the United States, and were enrolled through a virtual design. In the prospective study, cohorts were assigned on the basis of participant-reported clinical history obtained from a screening survey and a study questionnaire. Recovered participants in ImmuneRACE Cohort 3 were defined as having two consecutive negative NP/OP PCR tests, clearance from a healthcare professional, or resolution of symptoms. In the prospective study, mobile phlebotomists collected whole blood, serum and a nasopharyngeal or oropharyngeal swab from each participant. Additional blood draws and questionnaires over an approximately two-month period could optionally be provided by prospective study participants. Before DNA extraction, blood samples from the prospective study were shipped at room temperature or frozen.

The CDR3 goes from the cysteine to the phenylalanine over 15 residues. Just the 45-base CDR3 DNA is kept, in frame starting at base 1. For CDR1 and CDR2, the germline V gene lists MDHEN and SYDVKM. Trimming at the junction amounts to 4 bases on V and 3 bases on J, and the germline ends lie 15 bases apart. This TCR came from a woman aged 40-49 years who had recovered from COVID-19. Rearrangement joined TRBV28 to TRBJ1-1; the D gene remains uncertain. Sequencing was done on a sample of PBMCs or T cells enriched from blood (not recorded which). In nucleotide form, the sequence is TGTGCCAGCAGTTCTGGTGGAGCCGCGGACACTGAAGCTTTCTTT. The encoded protein is CASSSGGAADTEAFF.